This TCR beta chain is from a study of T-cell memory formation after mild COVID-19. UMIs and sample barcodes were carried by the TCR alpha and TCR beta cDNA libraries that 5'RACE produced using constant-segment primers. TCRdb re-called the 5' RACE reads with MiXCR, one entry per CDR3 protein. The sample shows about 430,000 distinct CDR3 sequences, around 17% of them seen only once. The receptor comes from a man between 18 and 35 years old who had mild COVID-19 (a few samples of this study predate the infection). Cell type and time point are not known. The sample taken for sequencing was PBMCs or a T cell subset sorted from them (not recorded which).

CDR3 region: CASSQVGENSPLHF. In DNA, the CDR3 is TGTGCCAGCAGCCAAGTGGGGGAGAATTCACCCCTCCACTTT. V usage is TRBV4-2 and J usage is TRBJ1-6, with D possibly TRBD1 on 5 matching bases. The CDR3 has 14 residues. Germline CDR1 reads LGHNA; CDR2 reads YNFKEQ. V was cut by 1 base and J by 7 bases, with 8 bases left in between.